This entry is about one T cell receptor (beta chain). Its target is not known. The data derive from a study of OX40 agonist ivuxolimab in advanced cancers. Whole-study results and caveats: More expanded clones were seen, on average, in CD8+ T cells than in CD4+. No determination was made of the antigen specificity of the expanded peripheral T cells.

Autoimmune disease history or systemic immunosuppression led to patients being barred. Clones were sequenced by immunoSEQ multiplex PCR, and TCRdb holds only the in-frame ones, with some missing. The sample includes more than 35,000 clones, about 85% seen only once; the top ten take about 7%. The input for sequencing was CD4+ or CD8+ T cells sorted from blood, taken in a trial of the OX40 agonist ivuxolimab. The clonotype was recovered from an adult with an advanced solid tumor such as melanoma, head and neck, liver or kidney cancer.

The CDR3 loop reads CAISPVGDTQYF. Written as DNA, the CDR3 is TGTGCCATCAGCCCGGTCGGGGATACGCAGTATTTT. The V and J genes are TRBV10-3 and TRBJ2-3; D is ambiguous. CDR1 ENHRY and CDR2 SYGVKD come from the germline V gene. The CDR3 is 12 residues long. The ends were cut back, 6 bases at V and 6 bases at J, with 10 bases in the middle.